The 12 T cell receptor beta chains reported below all come from one sample, sequenced in a study of cytomegalovirus exposure and HLA in healthy donors. Primers for the PCR totalled 60 Vbeta and 13 Jbeta. The data were produced by immunoSEQ multiplex PCR, yet TCRdb's version contains in-frame clones alone and is incomplete. Altogether fewer than 120,000 clones are present, about three quarters being singletons, with the ten largest covering less than 3%. Sequenced material: PBMCs. All receptors derive from a woman aged 55-69 years in good health and CMV-seropositive.

Comments on this clone: This same CDR3 is encoded by further DNA sequences in the sample. The chain couples TRBV9 to TRBJ1-2; D is undetermined. This CDR3 is built from 13 residues. V gave up 0 bases and J gave up 1 base, with 4 bases separating them. Germline V gene data show CDR1 as SGDLS and CDR2 as YYNGEE. Written as DNA, the CDR3 is TGTGCCAGCAGCGTAGACAGTAACTATGGCTACACCTTC. Its translation: CASSVDSNYGYTF.

A single count supports this clone. The junction departs from the called germline gene at one end, perhaps through a read error. The chain is built from TRBV7-9 and TRBJ2-1; no definite D call. The CDR3 loop spans 16 amino acids. Germline V CDR1 and CDR2: SEHNR, FQNEAQ (reference sequence). The CDR3 is CSSSLPQVRSYNEQFF. The CDR3, as DNA: TGTTCCAGCAGCCTACCTCAAGTTCGCTCCTACAATGAGCAGTTCTTC.

This clone came up a few times. This chain uses TRBV9 with TRBJ2-3, with a weak D call TRBD2 (6 bases). Germline CDR1 and CDR2: SGDLS and YYNGEE. The CDR3 contains 14 residues. The V end was cut by 3 bases, the J end by 0 bases, with 8 bases between. The CDR3 DNA reads TGTGCCAGCAGCGAGGGACTCAGCACAGATACGCAGTATTTT. Translated: CASSEGLSTDTQYF.

This chain joins TRBV2 and TRBJ1-2; tentative D call: TRBD1 (5 bases). V was cut by 7 bases and J by 8 bases, with 20 bases left in between. Looked up from germline, CDR1 is SNHLY and CDR2 is FYNNEI. The CDR3 runs to 14 residues. CDR3 bases: TGTGCCAGCACCTTCGGGGGGAGGTTATACGGCTACACCTTC. It specifies CASTFGGRLYGYTF.

V is TRBV6-1 and J is TRBJ2-7; D might be TRBD1 (5 bases). With 2 bases removed from V and 10 bases from J, the gap between germline ends came to 9 bases. Germline values: CDR1 MNHNS, CDR2 SASEGT. CDR3 length equals 11 residues. CDR3 nucleotides: TGTGCCAGCAGTGAATCAGGGTCTCAGTACTTC. Its protein product is CASSESGSQYF.

This clone was seen only a few times. J is TRBJ2-7 and V is TRBV28, with TRBD2 matching 10 bases. CDR3 size: 17 residues. V lost 3 bases to trimming and J lost 3 bases; unmatched junction nucleotides: 11. CDR1 MDHEN and CDR2 SYDVKM come from the germline V gene. In DNA, the CDR3 is TGTGCCAGCAGTTTGGGACCAGCGGGAGGGAACTTCTACGAGCAGTACTTC. Protein sequence: CASSLGPAGGNFYEQYF.

The chain combines TRBV28 with TRBJ2-7; 8 bases fit TRBD1. The V gene end was trimmed by 6 bases and the J gene end by 2 bases; junction bases not matched to a gene: 6. CDR1 is MDHEN, CDR2 SYDVKM, per germline. This CDR3 spans 14 amino acids. This chain's CDR3 is CASRQPGQAYEQYF. The CDR3 DNA reads as TGTGCCAGCAGGCAACCGGGACAGGCCTACGAGCAGTACTTC.

The V and J genes are TRBV4-2 and TRBJ1-5; 8 bases are a match to TRBD1. CDR3 length: 17 amino acids. V trimming: 0 bases; J trimming: 6 bases; junction bases outside the gene matches: 10. Germline CDR1 and CDR2: LGHNA and YNFKEQ. The CDR3 loop is CASSQEVTAGGGQPQHF. The CDR3 coding sequence is TGTGCCAGCAGCCAAGAAGTTACGGCAGGGGGCGGTCAGCCCCAGCATTTT.

This clone appeared a single time. The genes are TRBV7-2 and TRBJ2-7; D is possibly TRBD2 (7 bases). Per the germline V gene, CDR1 is SGHTA and CDR2 is FQGNSA. Trimming removed 2 bases at V and 6 bases at J, with 23 bases between. The CDR3 has 17 amino acids. CDR3: CASSLSPYGGRPGEQYF. Here the CDR3 DNA reads TGTGCCAGCAGCTTATCTCCGTACGGGGGGCGACCTGGCGAGCAGTACTTC.

V gene TRBV28 combines with J gene TRBJ2-1, with 11 bases that match TRBD2. The CDR3 contains 23 residues. Germline V gene data show CDR1 as MDHEN and CDR2 as SYDVKM. V lost 2 bases to trimming and J lost 0 bases; unmatched junction nucleotides: 21. The CDR3 sequence is CASSLNPLPLAGVHLSSYNEQFF. CDR3 sequence (DNA): TGTGCCAGCAGTTTAAATCCCCTCCCACTAGCGGGAGTCCACCTTAGCTCCTACAATGAGCAGTTCTTC.

This sequence joins TRBV28 and TRBJ2-7; no definite D call. V was trimmed by 4 bases and J by 0 bases, leaving 19 bases between them. CDR1 and CDR2 (germline): MDHEN, SYDVKM. The CDR3 is 17 amino acids. The CDR3 DNA follows: TGTGCCAGCAGTTACCTACTCGTCTATTCCGACTCCTACGAGCAGTACTTC. It yields the protein CASSYLLVYSDSYEQYF.

The V and J genes are TRBV5-1 and TRBJ2-3; perhaps TRBD1 as D (5 bases). Germline V gene sequence: CDR1 SGHRS, CDR2 YFSETQ. This CDR3 is 13 amino acids long. The germline V and J ends were trimmed by 6 bases and 0 bases, with 8 bases remaining between them. The CDR3 protein is CASTGPSTDTQYF. CDR3 DNA: TGCGCCAGCACAGGGCCCAGCACAGATACGCAGTATTTT.